Shown below are 4 T cell receptor beta chains from a single sample sequenced in a study of blood T cell repertoires in COVID-19. Profiled with immunoSEQ multiplex PCR; TCRdb holds only in-frame clones, not every one. The repertoire holds 180,000 or so clones, with about 90% as singletons. What was sequenced was peripheral blood. These receptors all come from a man aged 40-55 years with active or convalescent COVID-19.

The V gene is TRBV10-3, the J gene TRBJ2-1; 13 nucleotides match TRBD2. V shed 6 bases and J 0 bases; nucleotides not matched to a gene: 2. Germline-derived CDR1 and CDR2 are ENHRY and SYGVKD. The CDR3 has 16 residues. CDR3 nucleotides: TGTGCCATCAGGAGGACTAGCGGGGGCTCCTACAATGAGCAGTTCTTC. It yields the protein CAIRRTSGGSYNEQFF.

The V gene is TRBV6-1, the J gene TRBJ1-1; D gene ambiguous. The length of the CDR3 is 13 residues. V was pared by 2 bases and J by 2 bases, with 6 bases between. The germline CDR1 and CDR2 sequences are MNHNS and SASEGT. The CDR3 protein is CASSEKQNTEAFF. The CDR3 coding sequence is TGTGCCAGCAGTGAAAAACAAAACACTGAAGCTTTCTTT.

The V gene is TRBV6-6, the J gene TRBJ1-4; D may be TRBD1 (5 bases). CDR1 is MNHNY, CDR2 SVGAGI, per germline (reference sequence). The length of the CDR3 is 15 residues. Deletions cut 4 bases from V and 8 bases from J, with 17 bases between. In DNA, the CDR3 is TGTGCCAGCAGTTCCGGGACTCCGCTGAGGGAAAAACTGTTTTTT. Its protein is CASSSGTPLREKLFF.

The chain has TRBV7-2 and TRBJ2-1, with TRBD1 matching over 9 bases. V lost 1 base to trimming and J lost 4 bases; unmatched junction nucleotides: 5. In germline, CDR1 is SGHTA, CDR2 FQGNSA. The CDR3 covers 16 residues. CDR3 sequence reads: CASSLVWDRAYNEQFF. The CDR3 coding sequence is TGTGCCAGCAGCTTAGTCTGGGACAGGGCATACAATGAGCAGTTCTTC.